The 22 T cell receptor beta chains reported below all come from one sample, sequenced in a study of blood T cell repertoires in COVID-19. TCRdb's table, derived via immunoSEQ multiplex PCR, lists solely in-frame clones and lacks some. The repertoire holds about 200,000 clones, more than 75% seen once, with 5% to 6.5% in the top ten. The sample comprised peripheral blood. These receptors came from a man aged 35-49 years with active or convalescent COVID-19.

The chain couples TRBV7-9 to TRBJ1-4; unclear D gene. In germline, CDR1 is SEHNR, CDR2 FQNEAQ (reference sequence). The CDR3 has 15 amino acids. Trimming stripped 0 bases from V and 7 bases from J, with 12 bases between. CDR3 protein: CASSLAFSGPEKLFF. CDR3 coding DNA: TGTGCCAGCAGCTTAGCATTTAGCGGCCCTGAAAAACTGTTTTTT.

This chain connects TRBV5-1 to TRBJ1-3; possibly TRBD1 for D (6 bases). The CDR3 is made up of 16 amino acids. Trimming pared 0 bases from V and 4 bases from J, leaving 14 bases between. From germline, CDR1 is SGHRS and CDR2 YFSETQ. CDR3 nucleotide sequence: TGCGCCAGCAGCTTGGCCACGGCGGGGGCCGGAAACACCATATATTTT. Translated, it gives CASSLATAGAGNTIYF.

CDR3: CASSQEQGAGMNTEAFF. The CDR3 nucleotides read TGTGCCAGCAGCCAAGAACAGGGAGCGGGGATGAACACTGAAGCTTTCTTT. The chain joins TRBV4-2 to TRBJ1-1; TRBD1 is a possible D gene (6 bases). This CDR3 contains 17 residues. V was clipped by 0 bases and J by 0 bases, with 14 bases between them. Looked up from germline, CDR1 is LGHNA and CDR2 is YNFKEQ.

V gene TRBV6-2 or TRBV6-3 combines with J gene TRBJ1-6; 7 bases line up with TRBD1. Germline V CDR1 and CDR2: MNHEY, SVGEGT. J was trimmed by 9 bases and V by 0 bases; bases with no gene match: 5. The CDR3 extends over 15 amino acids. The chain's CDR3 is CASSYSTGQSSPLHF. CDR3 bases: TGTGCCAGCAGTTACTCGACAGGGCAGAGTTCACCCCTCCACTTT.

This rearrangement joins TRBV18 to TRBJ2-7; possible D gene TRBD1, 6 bases. V lost 2 bases, J lost 6 bases, and 17 bases lay in between. Germline lookup yields CDR1 KGHSH and CDR2 LQKENI. CDR3 size: 15 residues. In DNA form, the CDR3 reads TGTGCCAGCTCACCAGGACAGCCCCAAGCCCGCGAGCAGTACTTC. The encoded protein is CASSPGQPQAREQYF.

The chain combines TRBV9 with TRBJ2-2, with a weak D call TRBD1 (6 bases). Germline values: CDR1 SGDLS, CDR2 YYNGEE. The CDR3 length is 15 residues. Deletions cut 3 bases from V and 7 bases from J, with 16 bases between. This CDR3 reads CASSGILGAGGELFF. The CDR3 nucleotides read TGTGCCAGCAGCGGGATCTTGGGGGCGGGCGGGGAGCTGTTTTTT.

The chain uses TRBV2 and TRBJ1-1, with D perhaps matching TRBD1 (5 bases). V was cut by 5 bases and J by 11 bases, with 9 bases left in between. The germline CDR1 and CDR2 sequences are SNHLY and FYNNEI. The CDR3 covers 10 residues. In nucleotides, the CDR3 is TGTGCCAGCAGTTTAGGGGCCGCTTTCTTT. Amino acids: CASSLGAAFF.

J is TRBJ2-3 and V is TRBV24-1, with D possibly being TRBD1 (7 bases). The V gene lost 4 bases and the J gene lost 3 bases, with 13 bases spanning the gap. This CDR3 comprises 15 residues. The V gene's germline CDR1 is KGHDR and CDR2 SFDVKD. The CDR3 reads CATSDTGAGTDTQYF. CDR3 nucleotide sequence: TGTGCCACCAGTGACACAGGGGCGGGGACAGATACGCAGTATTTT.

This chain connects TRBV2 to TRBJ1-1; D gene unclear. The CDR3 covers 13 residues. Trimming left V 3 bases short and J 4 bases short, with 9 bases between. Germline V gene data show CDR1 as SNHLY and CDR2 as FYNNEI. The CDR3 here is CASSDFEGTEAFF. The DNA of the CDR3 is TGTGCCAGCAGTGATTTTGAGGGCACTGAAGCTTTCTTT.

The rearrangement joins TRBV19 to TRBJ2-6; D gene ambiguous. The CDR3 sequence is 15 residues long. CDR1 is LNHDA and CDR2 is SQIVND in the germline V gene (reference sequence). With 4 bases removed from V and 4 bases from J, the gap between germline ends came to 11 bases. CDR3 loop: CASSTPGSGANVLTF. As DNA, the CDR3 is TGTGCCAGTAGTACCCCCGGTTCCGGGGCCAACGTCCTGACTTTC.

This chain uses TRBV9 with TRBJ2-1, with TRBD2 identical over 12 bases. The CDR3 spans 16 residues. The germline CDR1 and CDR2 sequences are SGDLS and YYNGEE. Germline trimming cut 3 bases from V and 7 bases from J; bases unmatched to any gene: 8. CDR3 in amino acids: CASSATTSGGTNEQFF. The CDR3 DNA follows: TGTGCCAGCAGCGCCACAACTAGCGGGGGGACTAATGAGCAGTTCTTC.

The chain is built from TRBV3-1 (or the pseudogene TRBV3-2) and TRBJ2-3, with 10 nucleotides matching TRBD2. Germline loops: CDR1 LGHDT, CDR2 YNNKEL (reference sequence). With 4 bases clipped from V and 5 bases from J, the junction kept 9 bases outside the gene matches. The length of the CDR3 is 16 residues. CDR3 sequence reads: CASSPRSPSGRDTQYF. The CDR3 DNA reads as TGTGCCAGCAGCCCAAGATCCCCTAGCGGGAGAGATACGCAGTATTTT.

This chain connects TRBV18 to TRBJ1-1, with 8 bases identical to TRBD1. This CDR3 is 14 amino acids long. Germline CDR1 KGHSH, CDR2 LQKENI. Trimming at V came to 2 bases and at J to 2 bases, leaving 1 base not matched to a gene. CDR3 DNA: TGTGCCAGCTCACCAGCAGGGGGCAACACTGAAGCTTTCTTT. It translates to CASSPAGGNTEAFF.

The gene calls are TRBV5-1 and TRBJ2-7; 7 bases map to TRBD1. The CDR3 sequence is 13 residues long. The germline V gene has CDR1 SGHRS and CDR2 YFSETQ. V was clipped by 0 bases and J by 4 bases; unmatched bases: 1. In DNA form, the CDR3 reads TGCGCCAGCAGCTTGGACAGGGGTTACGAGCAGTACTTC. It codes for CASSLDRGYEQYF.

The V and J genes are TRBV10-3 and TRBJ2-7; possibly TRBD1 for D (6 bases). V shed 6 bases and J shed 1 base, with 13 bases lying between them. CDR3 length equals 14 residues. Looked up from germline, CDR1 is ENHRY and CDR2 is SYGVKD. The CDR3 sequence: CAISPTGISYEQYF. In nucleotides, the CDR3 is TGTGCCATCAGCCCTACAGGGATTTCCTACGAGCAGTACTTC.

The chain employs TRBV5-1 and TRBJ1-4; D possibly corresponds to TRBD1 (5 bases). The CDR3 is 15 residues long. The ends were cut back, 0 bases at V and 2 bases at J, with 8 bases in the middle. Germline loops: CDR1 SGHRS, CDR2 YFSETQ. The CDR3 sequence is CASSLEGRTNEKLFF. The CDR3 coding sequence is TGCGCCAGCAGCTTGGAGGGGCGGACTAATGAAAAACTGTTTTTT.

The chain carries TRBV7-9 and TRBJ2-7; D gene ambiguous. The germline CDR1 and CDR2 sequences are SEHNR and FQNEAQ (reference sequence). Trimming removed 4 bases at V and 0 bases at J, with 13 bases between. The CDR3 extends over 15 amino acids. CDR3 bases: TGTGCCAGCAGCTCAGATTATGAAAACTCCTACGAGCAGTACTTC. This encodes CASSSDYENSYEQYF.

The chain carries TRBV5-6 and TRBJ1-1; D is uncertain. The CDR3 consists of 14 residues. Trimming took off 2 bases at V and 3 bases at J, with 11 bases between the two ends. Germline CDR1 and CDR2: SGHDT and YYEEEE. CDR3 in DNA: TGTGCCAGCAGCTTACAAGTGTTGGACACTGAAGCTTTCTTT. Its protein product is CASSLQVLDTEAFF.

This clone came up a few times. V and J are TRBV11-3 and TRBJ2-3; 10 bases fit TRBD2. The V and J ends lost 5 bases and 4 bases, in that order; junction bases with no gene match: 9. The CDR3 totals 16 residues. Germline V gene data show CDR1 as SGHNT and CDR2 as YENEEA. The CDR3 here is CASSAEGLAGADTQYF. The CDR3 nucleotides are TGTGCCAGCAGCGCCGAGGGTCTAGCGGGGGCAGATACGCAGTATTTT.

This rearrangement joins TRBV11-3 to TRBJ2-1; 8 nucleotides align to TRBD2. This CDR3 has 16 amino acids. The germline gives CDR1 SGHNT, CDR2 YENEEA. V lost 4 bases and J lost 1; bases outside the gene matches: 6. The CDR3: CASSSRTSGSYNEQFF. The DNA of the CDR3 is TGTGCCAGCAGCTCTCGAACTAGCGGATCCTACAATGAGCAGTTCTTC.

This clone was seen only a few times. The J gene is TRBJ2-7, the V gene TRBV7-2, with D tentatively TRBD1 (6 bases). The V end lost 7 bases, the J end lost 5 bases, and 12 bases lay between the germline ends. Germline CDR1 is SGHTA and CDR2 is FQGNSA. CDR3 length equals 12 residues. The CDR3 sequence is CASTDRSNEQYF. CDR3 DNA sequence: TGTGCCAGCACCGACAGGAGCAACGAGCAGTACTTC.

V usage is TRBV24-1 and J usage is TRBJ1-5; 7 nucleotides line up with TRBD1. Trimming at V came to 4 bases and at J to 5 bases, leaving 7 bases not matched to a gene. This CDR3 contains 15 residues. CDR1 and CDR2 (germline): KGHDR, SFDVKD. The CDR3 region is CATSDPGTVDQPQHF. In nucleotides, the CDR3 is TGTGCCACCAGTGACCCTGGGACAGTCGATCAGCCCCAGCATTTT.